This TCR beta chain derives from a study of OX40 agonist ivuxolimab in advanced cancers. About the study: Treatment of patients was with ivuxolimab, an agonistic anti-OX40 (CD134) antibody. Patients with prior anti-PD-1, anti-PD-L1 or anti-CTLA-4 therapy were eligible; 40% had some. General study findings and limits: Circulating CD4+ and CD8+ T cells showed clonal expansion by week 6 at 0.1 to 3.0 mg/kg.

Unmatched junction bases numbered 3, after V lost 0 bases and J lost 4 bases. CDR1 and CDR2 from the germline V gene are MGHRA and YSYEKL. The CDR3 has 16 residues. Sampling times: baseline, cycle 4 day 1, cycle 7 day 1. This clone was seen a single time. No antigen is known for it. TCRdb's table, derived via immunoSEQ multiplex PCR, lists solely in-frame clones and lacks some. Among tens of thousands of clones listed, roughly nine tenths were seen once. Sequenced here: CD4+ or CD8+ T cells sorted from blood, sampled in a trial of the OX40 agonist ivuxolimab. This chain links TRBV4-1 with TRBJ2-1; TRBD2 aligns across 10 bases. The source is an adult with an advanced solid tumor such as melanoma, head and neck, liver or kidney cancer. The DNA for the CDR3 is TGCGCCAGCAGCCAAGAGAAGCGGGGGGGTTACAATGAGCAGTTCTTC. The encoded protein is CASSQEKRGGYNEQFF.